The clone carrying this TCR beta chain showed up just a few times. Its matching antigen is unknown. The sample comes from a study of response to subunit inactivated influenza vaccine. Study outcomes and limitations: It was suggested by the authors that few new T cells are recruited by each seasonal influenza vaccination.

A single record per CDR3 protein comes from TCRdb applying MiXCR to the RT-PCR reads. The sample yields about 520,000 distinct CDR3 sequences, about 25% seen once. The clonotype originates from a middle-aged man who received an inactivated influenza vaccine. The input for sequencing was CD4+ T cells sorted from PBMCs, taken less than 6 days after vaccination.

CDR3 amino acids: CASTKRGGSGELFF. In DNA form, the CDR3 reads TGTGCCAGCACCAAACGCGGGGGCTCCGGGGAGCTGTTTTTT. This chain links TRBV2 with TRBJ2-2, with a possible D match to TRBD2 (7 bases). Germline assignment: CDR1 SNHLY and CDR2 FYNNEI. V gave up 7 bases and J gave up 6 bases, with 15 bases separating them. The CDR3 is made up of 14 amino acids.